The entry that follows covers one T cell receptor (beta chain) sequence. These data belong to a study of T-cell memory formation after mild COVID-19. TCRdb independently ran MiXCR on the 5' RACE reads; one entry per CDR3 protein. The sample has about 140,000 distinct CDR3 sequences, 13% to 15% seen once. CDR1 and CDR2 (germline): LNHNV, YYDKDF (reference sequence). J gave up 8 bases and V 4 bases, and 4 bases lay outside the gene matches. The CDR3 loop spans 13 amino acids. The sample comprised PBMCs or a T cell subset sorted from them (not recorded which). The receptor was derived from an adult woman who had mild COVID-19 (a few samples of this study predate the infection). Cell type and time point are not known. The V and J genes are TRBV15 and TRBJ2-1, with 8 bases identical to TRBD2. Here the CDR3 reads CATSISGIDEQFF. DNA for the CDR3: TGTGCCACCAGCATTAGCGGGATCGATGAGCAGTTCTTC.